A selection of T cell receptor beta chains follows, all from one sample in a study of blood T cells in healthy people across ages. TCRdb redid the calling of the 5' RACE reads with MiXCR, one entry per CDR3 protein. The data contain hundreds of thousands of distinct CDR3 sequences, around 45% of them seen just once; the ten biggest clones take up roughly 18%. The sequenced sample was blood. Source of these receptors: a man aged 55 to 69 in good health. Both conserved end residues are part of each CDR3. The order of the fields is D gene, J gene, V gene, clone size, CDR3 DNA, CDR3 protein. D genes are given only for firm matches. The size entry is marked missing in some rows and otherwise reads once, few, many or a size class.

-	TRBJ2-7	TRBV5-1	-	TGCGCCAGCAGCTCCGGGGACCCCTACGAGCAGTACTTC	CASSSGDPYEQYF
TRBD2	TRBJ2-1	TRBV7-2	-	TGTGCCAGCAGCTTAAACGGGGGGGCTTCGTATGAGCAGTTCTTC	CASSLNGGASYEQFF
TRBD1	TRBJ2-2	TRBV5-1	few	TGCGCCAGCAGCTTGGACGACAGGGGTATTGCAGGGGAGCTGTTTTTT	CASSLDDRGIAGELFF
-	TRBJ2-5	TRBV9	once	TGTGCCAGCAGCGTAGCCGGGTACCAAGAGACCCAGTACTTC	CASSVAGYQETQYF
-	TRBJ1-2	TRBV29-1	few	TGCAGCGTTGAAGAGGACAGAGCTAACTATGGCTACACCTTC	CSVEEDRANYGYTF
-	TRBJ1-4	TRBV7-9	-	TGTGCCAGCCAAGGGCACAGGGCGGAAGAAAAACTGTTTTTT	CASQGHRAEEKLFF
-	TRBJ2-7	TRBV21-1	few	TGTGCCAGCAGCAAAGGTCAGGTTTGTTGCGAGCAGTACTTC	CASSKGQVCCEQYF
TRBD1	TRBJ2-7	TRBV19	few	TGTGCCAGGGACAGGGGAATACCCTACGAGCAGTACTTC	CARDRGIPYEQYF
TRBD2	TRBJ2-2	TRBV6-5	-	TGTGCCAGCAGGACGGGGGGTGGGAACACCGGGGAGCTGTTTTTT	CASRTGGGNTGELFF
-	TRBJ2-3	TRBV9	-	TGTGCCAGCAGCGGCCAGGGGTGGGATACGCAGTATTTT	CASSGQGWDTQYF
-	TRBJ2-1	TRBV4-1	-	TGCGCCAGCAGCCAAGATCGGGTCACTGGTAGATCCAATGAGCAGTTCTTC	CASSQDRVTGRSNEQFF
-	TRBJ2-7	TRBV20-1	-	TGCAGTGCTAGCCATCGAGGCACCTACGAGCAGTACTTC	CSASHRGTYEQYF
TRBD2	TRBJ2-3	TRBV7-2	-	TGTGCCAGCATAAACGTAGCGGGGGGATTCGCAGATACGCAGTATTTT	CASINVAGGFADTQYF
TRBD1	TRBJ2-7	TRBV25-1	few	TGTGCCAGCAGCGTGACAGGGGGTTCCTACGAGCAGTACTTC	CASSVTGGSYEQYF
-	TRBJ1-4	TRBV12-3/TRBV12-4	few	TGTGCCAGCAGTGCGACAGGATTACTTGAAAAACTGTTTTTT	CASSATGLLEKLFF
-	TRBJ2-7	TRBV15	few	TGTGCCACCAGCAGGGACCAAACCTACGAGCAGTACTTC	CATSRDQTYEQYF
-	TRBJ2-4	TRBV10-3	-	TGTGCCTTGAGCCGCGTGGCAGGGGCTCATGATCAGTACTTC	CALSRVAGAHDQYF
-	TRBJ2-1	TRBV2	few	TGTGCCAGCACCGAAGGGGCCTTTAGCTCCTACAATGAGCAGTTCTTC	CASTEGAFSSYNEQFF
-	TRBJ2-5	TRBV6-1	few	TGTGCCAGCAGTGAAAAATGGTATAGCCAAGAGACCCAGTACTTC	CASSEKWYSQETQYF
-	TRBJ2-1	TRBV13	-	TGTGCCAGCAGCGTAAACGGTGAGCAGTTCTTC	CASSVNGEQFF
-	TRBJ1-1	TRBV7-8	-	TGTGCCAGCAGCTTTGGGGGTCTGTCGGACACTGAAGCTTTCTTT	CASSFGGLSDTEAFF
-	TRBJ1-2	TRBV4-1	-	TGCGCCAGCAGAAGGGTCCAGGGAGTATTCTATGGCTACACCTTC	CASRRVQGVFYGYTF
TRBD1	TRBJ1-2	TRBV29-1	-	TGCAGCGTTGAAGATCGGAACAGGGGGAGTCAAGGCTACACCTTC	CSVEDRNRGSQGYTF
-	TRBJ2-6	TRBV7-9	many	TGTGCCAGCAGCCGTAAGATAGGGCTTGGGGCCAACGTCCTGACTTTC	CASSRKIGLGANVLTF
-	TRBJ2-3	TRBV4-1	-	TGCGCCAGCACAGGGCCCCACGCAGATACGCAGTATTTT	CASTGPHADTQYF
-	TRBJ2-5	TRBV29-1	-	TGCAGCGTTGAGAGTTTAGGGTCTGAGGAGACCCAGTACTTC	CSVESLGSEETQYF
TRBD1	TRBJ2-7	TRBV7-2	-	TGTGCCAGCAGCTCCCCGGGACAGATCTACGAGCAGTACTTC	CASSSPGQIYEQYF
TRBD2	TRBJ2-7	TRBV5-1	-	TGCGCCAGCAGCTCGCGGGGGGAACCTCGCTACGAGCAGTACTTC	CASSSRGEPRYEQYF
-	TRBJ2-1	TRBV2	few	TGTGCCAGCACCCAGGACCCGGGCCTACCAAGGGGTGAGCAGTTCTTC	CASTQDPGLPRGEQFF
TRBD1	TRBJ1-1	TRBV4-2	-	TGTGCCAGCAGCCAAGAGGCGGACAGGGCCACTGAAGCTTTCTTT	CASSQEADRATEAFF
TRBD1	TRBJ2-3	TRBV7-2	few	TGTGCCAGCAGCCTCCGGGACAGGGTGTCGTTGGATACGCAGTATTTT	CASSLRDRVSLDTQYF
TRBD1	TRBJ1-5	TRBV18	-	TGTGCCAGCTCACCGGGACAGCTTTATAGCAATCAGCCCCAGCATTTT	CASSPGQLYSNQPQHF
-	TRBJ1-2	TRBV20-1	-	TGCAGTGCTAGAGATACAGGGCGGTATGGCTACACCTTC	CSARDTGRYGYTF
-	TRBJ2-1	TRBV5-4	many	TGTGCCAGCAGCTTCCGGGCGGGACCCAGCTCCTACAATGAGCAGTTCTTC	CASSFRAGPSSYNEQFF
-	TRBJ1-2	TRBV5-5	-	TGTGCCAGCAGCTTGGAAACGGGCCGCTATGGCTACACCTTC	CASSLETGRYGYTF
-	TRBJ1-6	TRBV6-6	-	TGTGCCAGCAGTTCTCAGGTGGACTTCAATTCACCCCTCCACTTT	CASSSQVDFNSPLHF
-	TRBJ2-3	TRBV29-1	-	TGCAGCGTTGAAATAGACCGCACAGATACGCAGTATTTT	CSVEIDRTDTQYF
-	TRBJ2-5	TRBV11-2	-	TGTGCCAGCAGCTTAATGGGCAGGGGGGGTAAGGGTGAGCAGTACTTC	CASSLMGRGGKGEQYF
TRBD2	TRBJ2-5	TRBV7-2	few	TGTGCCAGCAGTTACATGACTAGCGGGGGGTCAGCGACCCAGTACTTC	CASSYMTSGGSATQYF
-	TRBJ1-6	TRBV7-2	-	TGTGCCAGCAGCTCACAGGGCTCGAGCTCCTATAATTCACCCCTCCACTTT	CASSSQGSSSYNSPLHF
TRBD1	TRBJ1-2	TRBV19	-	TGTGCCAGTACCCTACTCGGGACAGGGTTTGGCTACACCTTC	CASTLLGTGFGYTF
TRBD1	TRBJ1-2	TRBV25-1	-	TGTGCCAGCAGTGCGGCCAACAGGGGCTTGAACTATGGCTACACCTTC	CASSAANRGLNYGYTF
-	TRBJ1-6	TRBV6-2/TRBV6-3	once	TGTGCCAGCAGTGCTGCCCAACAGAATTCACCCCTCCACTTT	CASSAAQQNSPLHF
-	TRBJ2-1	TRBV9	-	TGTGCCAGCAGCGCAGCGGAGGTCGTCAGGGGCGAGCAGTTCTTC	CASSAAEVVRGEQFF
TRBD1	TRBJ2-7	TRBV28	-	TGTGCCAGCAGTTATTACACAGGGGCCGCCGGCGAGCAGTACTTC	CASSYYTGAAGEQYF
-	TRBJ2-1	TRBV6-2/TRBV6-3	few	TGTGCCGCTCGGGGGAGCTCCTACAATGAGCAGTTCTTC	CAARGSSYNEQFF
-	TRBJ1-4	TRBV11-3	once	TGTGTCAGCAGCTTAGGCTGGTCTAATGAAAAACTGTTTTTT	CVSSLGWSNEKLFF
TRBD1	TRBJ2-1	TRBV4-3	few	TGCGCCAGCAGCCAAGATCGGCGGACAGGGGGGTACAATGAGCAGTTCTTC	CASSQDRRTGGYNEQFF
-	TRBJ2-1	TRBV20-1	-	TGCAGTGCTAGAGCTACGGGGTACAACCACAATGAGCAGTTCTTC	CSARATGYNHNEQFF
-	TRBJ2-7	TRBV12-3/TRBV12-4	-	TGTGCCAGCAACCCCGTTGGCTACGAGCAGTACTTC	CASNPVGYEQYF
TRBD2	TRBJ2-1	TRBV7-2	-	TGTGCCAGCAGCTTAAATAGCGGGGGGTTGGCCTACAATGAGCAGTTCTTC	CASSLNSGGLAYNEQFF
TRBD1	TRBJ2-3	TRBV20-1	-	TGCAGTGCTAGAGATATCACAGGGGCAACAGATACGCAGTATTTT	CSARDITGATDTQYF
TRBD2	TRBJ2-3	TRBV4-3	-	TGCGCCAGCAGCCAAGGGACTAGCGGGCCCACAGATACGCAGTATTTT	CASSQGTSGPTDTQYF
-	TRBJ2-3	TRBV12-3/TRBV12-4	-	TGTGCCAGCAGTTCCTACAGGAGTTCTAGCACAGATACGCAGTATTTT	CASSSYRSSSTDTQYF
-	TRBJ1-2	TRBV28	-	TGTGCCAGCGTGAAAAGGGGGGTTGAAGGCTACACCTTC	CASVKRGVEGYTF